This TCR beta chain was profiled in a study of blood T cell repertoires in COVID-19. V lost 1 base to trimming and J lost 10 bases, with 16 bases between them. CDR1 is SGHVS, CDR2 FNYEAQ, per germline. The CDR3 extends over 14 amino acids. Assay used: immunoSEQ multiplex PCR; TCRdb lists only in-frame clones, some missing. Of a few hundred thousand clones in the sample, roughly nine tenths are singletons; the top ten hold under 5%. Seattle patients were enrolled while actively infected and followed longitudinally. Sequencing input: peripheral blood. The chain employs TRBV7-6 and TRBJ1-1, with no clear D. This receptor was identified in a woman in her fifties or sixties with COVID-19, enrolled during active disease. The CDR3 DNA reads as TGTGCCAGCAGCTTAGGACCAGCGGATCGAGCAGCTTTCTTT. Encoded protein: CASSLGPADRAAFF.